Below, 29 T cell receptor beta chains from the same sample are listed, as sequenced in a study of blood T cell repertoires in COVID-19. Only in-frame clones appear in the TCRdb table, and some are missing; sequencing was by immunoSEQ multiplex PCR. The sample records about 380,000 clones, 88% being singletons. Sequenced: PBMCs or T cells enriched from blood (not recorded which). These receptors all come from a woman aged 18 to 35 who had recovered from COVID-19.

V is TRBV7-3 and J is TRBJ1-1; D may be TRBD1 (5 bases). Trimming pared 4 bases from V and 4 bases from J, leaving 16 bases between. The CDR3 contains 15 residues. The germline CDR1 and CDR2 sequences are SGHTA and FQGTGA. CDR3 in DNA: TGTGCCAGCAGCTCCCGTGGGCAGGGTTTCACTGAAGCTTTCTTT. It translates to CASSSRGQGFTEAFF.

V gene TRBV12-3 or TRBV12-4 combines with J gene TRBJ2-7, with D possibly being TRBD1 (5 bases). V lost 3 bases and J 3 bases, leaving 9 bases between the germline ends. The CDR3 spans 13 residues. The CDR3 loop is CASSFTGDYEQYF. As DNA, the CDR3 is TGTGCCAGCAGTTTTACAGGCGACTACGAGCAGTACTTC.

The rearrangement uses TRBV6-5 and TRBJ1-1; D is unresolved. V lost 10 bases to trimming and J lost 1 base, with 13 bases between them. CDR3 length: 13 amino acids. The germline gives CDR1 MNHEY, CDR2 SVGAGI. CDR3 DNA sequence: TGTGCCACGTCGACACCACAGAACACTGAAGCTTTCTTT. Protein sequence: CATSTPQNTEAFF.

The CDR3 nucleotides read TGTGCCAGCAGTGCACCTGACAGGGGGCCTAACTATGGCTACACCTTC. Translated: CASSAPDRGPNYGYTF. The V gene is TRBV28, the J gene TRBJ1-2; 10 bases are shared with TRBD1. J gave up 0 bases and V 5 bases, and 6 bases lay outside the gene matches. From germline, CDR1 is MDHEN and CDR2 SYDVKM. The CDR3 loop spans 16 amino acids.

The chain joins TRBV9 to TRBJ2-5, with D perhaps TRBD2 (5 bases). Germline CDR1 is SGDLS and CDR2 is YYNGEE. V was clipped by 0 bases and J by 2 bases, with 8 bases between them. The CDR3 length is 14 residues. The CDR3 DNA is TGTGCCAGCAGCGTAGGCGGCGGGCAAGAGACCCAGTACTTC. As protein: CASSVGGGQETQYF.

J is TRBJ2-7 and V is TRBV25-1, with D perhaps TRBD1 (6 bases). The CDR3 contains 12 residues. The germline gives CDR1 MGHDK, CDR2 SYGVNS. V lost 5 bases and J lost 3, with 8 bases in between. The CDR3 DNA follows: TGTGCCAGCAGTCAGGGGATCTACGAGCAGTACTTC. As protein: CASSQGIYEQYF.

The chain uses TRBV19 and TRBJ1-2; 8 bases are shared with TRBD1. Germline V gene lookup returns CDR1 LNHDA and CDR2 SQIVND (reference sequence). The CDR3 is made up of 14 amino acids. Trimming took 3 bases from V and 6 from J; bases not matched to a gene: 6. This CDR3 reads CASSIGGQEDGYTF. Here the CDR3 DNA reads TGTGCCAGTAGTATTGGGGGACAGGAGGATGGCTACACCTTC.

The gene calls are TRBV6-6 and TRBJ1-1; possible D gene TRBD1, 5 bases. This CDR3 region has 14 residues. The germline CDR1 and CDR2 sequences are MNHNY and SVGAGI (reference sequence). V shed 4 bases and J shed 6 bases, with 15 bases lying between them. CDR3 sequence: CASSSPTALPEAFF. The DNA of the CDR3 is TGTGCCAGCAGTTCCCCGACAGCTCTGCCTGAAGCTTTCTTT.

The genes are TRBV28 and TRBJ1-5; a weak D match, TRBD1 (6 bases). Per germline, CDR1 MDHEN and CDR2 SYDVKM. V lost 7 bases, J lost 7 bases, and 14 bases lay in between. The CDR3 is made up of 13 amino acids. CDR3 nucleotide sequence: TGTGCCAGCACACAACCGGGGGGCCAGCCCCAGCATTTT. The encoded protein is CASTQPGGQPQHF.

This CDR3 is CASSSQDYSRDEQFF. For the CDR3, the DNA is TGTGCCAGCAGTTCGCAGGACTACTCGCGCGATGAGCAGTTCTTC. The chain uses TRBV25-1 and TRBJ2-1, with D tentatively TRBD2 (6 bases). The CDR3 totals 15 residues. The V gene's germline CDR1 is MGHDK and CDR2 SYGVNS. Trimming shortened V by 5 bases and J by 8 bases, and 19 bases separated the two germline ends.

The CDR3 spells CASSQDRAGLSYTF. CDR3 in DNA: TGTGCCAGCAGCCAAGATCGGGCAGGGTTGAGCTACACCTTC. This rearrangement joins TRBV4-2 to TRBJ1-2, with D tentatively TRBD1 (5 bases). The CDR3 covers 14 residues. The germline V and J ends were trimmed by 0 bases and 9 bases, with 14 bases remaining between them. Germline V gives CDR1 LGHNA, CDR2 YNFKEQ.

The V gene is TRBV9, the J gene TRBJ2-1, with D perhaps matching TRBD1 (6 bases). The germline V gene has CDR1 SGDLS and CDR2 YYNGEE. Trimming removed 2 bases at V and 0 bases at J, with 9 bases between. This CDR3 is built from 15 residues. The CDR3 sequence is CASSVRDNSYNEQFF. CDR3 coding DNA: TGTGCCAGCAGCGTCCGGGACAACTCCTACAATGAGCAGTTCTTC.

This sequence joins TRBV4-1 and TRBJ1-1; 9 nucleotides agree with TRBD1. The J segment lost 3 bases and the V segment lost 3 bases, leaving 11 bases of the junction unmatched. The CDR3 spans 17 residues. Germline assignment: CDR1 MGHRA and CDR2 YSYEKL. The CDR3 bases are TGCGCCAGCAGCCACGTATTTCGGGACAGGGAGGACACTGAAGCTTTCTTT. It codes for CASSHVFRDREDTEAFF.

The chain uses TRBV7-8 and TRBJ2-7; D uncertain. Germline V gives CDR1 SGHVS, CDR2 FQNEAQ. Trimming took 3 bases from V and 0 from J, leaving 6 bases between them. The CDR3 contains 13 residues. The CDR3 bases are TGTGCCAGCAGCTTGGCAGTCTCCTACGAGCAGTACTTC. Its protein is CASSLAVSYEQYF.

V and J are TRBV12-3 or TRBV12-4 and TRBJ1-2; D remains ambiguous. There are 11 residues in the CDR3. Trimming stripped 10 bases from V and 2 bases from J, with 8 bases between. This CDR3 is CATATNYGYTF. The CDR3 DNA is TGTGCCACCGCGACAAACTATGGCTACACCTTC.

This clone was detected only a few times. This rearrangement joins TRBV29-1 to TRBJ1-4; 8 bases agree with TRBD1. CDR1 SQVTM and CDR2 ANQGSEA come from the germline V gene. The CDR3 length is 13 residues. J lost 6 bases, V lost 7 bases, and 7 bases had no gene match. In DNA, the CDR3 is TGCAGCGCCAGGGGGCGAGGGGATGAAAAACTGTTTTTT. Its translation is CSARGRGDEKLFF.

The chain has TRBV3-1 (or the pseudogene TRBV3-2) and TRBJ1-3, with D uncertain. V shed 3 bases and J shed 4 bases, with 10 bases lying between them. Germline loops: CDR1 LGHDT, CDR2 YNNKEL (reference sequence). The CDR3 length is 14 residues. The CDR3 region is CASSHLAAGNTIYF. DNA for the CDR3: TGTGCCAGCAGCCACCTTGCTGCGGGAAACACCATATATTTT.

The chain combines TRBV19 with TRBJ1-5, with a tentative D call TRBD1 (6 bases). The germline V gene has CDR1 LNHDA and CDR2 SQIVND (reference sequence). V dropped 3 bases and J dropped 6 bases, with 15 bases sitting between them. CDR3 length equals 15 residues. This CDR3 reads CASSMGAGTGQPQHF. For the CDR3, the DNA is TGTGCCAGTAGTATGGGGGCAGGGACGGGTCAGCCCCAGCATTTT. The full variable domain, its missing parts supplied by reference TRBV19 and TRBJ1-5, is DGGITQSPKYLFRKEGQNVTLSCEQNLNHDAMYWYRQDPGQGLRLIYYSQIVNDFQKGDIAEGYSVSREKKESFPLTVTSAQKNPTAFYLCASSMGAGTGQPQHFGDGTRLSIL.

The V and J genes are TRBV11-2 and TRBJ1-3, with D possibly being TRBD1 (5 bases). CDR3 length equals 15 residues. V dropped 1 base and J dropped 4 bases, with 11 bases sitting between them. Per the germline V gene, CDR1 is SGHAT and CDR2 is FQNNGV. The CDR3 sequence: CASSLVGAHGNTIYF. The CDR3 bases are TGTGCCAGCAGCTTAGTAGGGGCGCACGGAAACACCATATATTTT. Variable domain in full (rest from reference TRBV11-2 and TRBJ1-3): EAGVAQSPRYKIIEKRQSVAFWCNPISGHATLYWYQQILGQGPKLLIQFQNNGVVDDSQLPKDRFSAERLKGVDSTLKIQPAKLEDSAVYLCASSLVGAHGNTIYFGEGSWLTVV.

This clone showed up just a few times. This chain uses TRBV9 with TRBJ2-5, with 8 bases lining up with TRBD1. Germline loops: CDR1 SGDLS, CDR2 YYNGEE. The CDR3 length is 14 residues. The junction had 6 bases not matched to a gene; V was cut back by 3 bases and J by 5 bases. The CDR3 protein is CASSAGQGWETQYF. In DNA form, the CDR3 reads TGTGCCAGCAGCGCCGGACAGGGTTGGGAGACCCAGTACTTC.

The chain uses TRBV5-6 and TRBJ2-5; D may be TRBD2 (5 bases). CDR3 length: 15 amino acids. Trimming left V 4 bases short and J 3 bases short, with 16 bases between. Germline-derived CDR1 and CDR2 are SGHDT and YYEEEE. In DNA form, the CDR3 reads TGTGCCAGCAGCCCAATAAGGAAAGCGGAAGAGACCCAGTACTTC. This gives the protein CASSPIRKAEETQYF.

This clone showed up just once. The chain couples TRBV3-1 (or the pseudogene TRBV3-2) to TRBJ2-3; 9 bases line up with TRBD2. Losses at the gene ends were 0 bases for V and 3 bases for J; bases not matched to a gene: 16. Germline V CDR1 and CDR2: LGHDT, YNNKEL (reference sequence). The CDR3 has 20 residues. The CDR3 DNA sequence: TGTGCCAGCAGCCAAGAAGATAGCGGGGGACCACACTTTGAAACAGATACGCAGTATTTT. Its translation is CASSQEDSGGPHFETDTQYF.

The rearrangement links TRBV5-5 to TRBJ2-7, with 8 bases identical to TRBD1. CDR1 is SGHKS and CDR2 is YYEKEE in the germline V gene (reference sequence). The CDR3 is 14 amino acids. With 4 bases clipped from V and 7 bases from J, the junction kept 10 bases outside the gene matches. The CDR3 DNA reads TGTGCCAGCAGCCCGGGACAGGCCGCTGGAGAGCAGTACTTC. Protein sequence: CASSPGQAAGEQYF.

This chain uses TRBV4-2 with TRBJ2-7, with TRBD1 matching over 10 bases. With V trimmed by 5 bases and J by 2 bases, 6 bases remained unmatched. Germline CDR1 LGHNA, CDR2 YNFKEQ. The CDR3 consists of 15 residues. This chain's CDR3 is CASSATGQGTYEQYF. CDR3 nucleotides: TGTGCCAGCAGCGCTACGGGACAGGGGACCTACGAGCAGTACTTC.

The V and J genes are TRBV9 and TRBJ1-2; maybe TRBD1 (5 bases). Trimming shortened V by 3 bases and J by 3 bases, and 12 bases separated the two germline ends. This CDR3 has 14 amino acids. Germline values: CDR1 SGDLS, CDR2 YYNGEE. This CDR3 is CASSDYGGDYGYTF. In DNA form, the CDR3 reads TGTGCCAGCAGCGATTACGGGGGAGACTATGGCTACACCTTC.

This clone was counted between two and nine times. The chain is built from TRBV7-2 and TRBJ2-7, with D tentatively TRBD2 (6 bases). This CDR3 has 15 residues. Germline V CDR1 and CDR2: SGHTA, FQGNSA. V lost 5 bases and J lost 3, with 17 bases in between. CDR3 nucleotide sequence: TGTGCCAGCAGCCACGGGACTTCTGGGGGCTACGAGCAGTACTTC. Its protein is CASSHGTSGGYEQYF.

This chain joins TRBV5-1 and TRBJ2-2, with unresolved D. V was pared by 2 bases and J by 1 base, with 6 bases between. The CDR3 has 14 amino acids. The germline gives CDR1 SGHRS, CDR2 YFSETQ. CDR3: CASSLARNTGELFF. CDR3 nucleotide sequence: TGCGCCAGCAGCTTAGCGAGGAACACCGGGGAGCTGTTTTTT.

V usage is TRBV19 and J usage is TRBJ2-3, with TRBD2 matching over 9 bases. Germline lookup yields CDR1 LNHDA and CDR2 SQIVND (reference sequence). With V trimmed by 0 bases and J by 5 bases, 6 bases remained unmatched. The CDR3 extends over 16 amino acids. For the CDR3, the DNA is TGTGCCAGTAGTATAGACTGGCGCGGGGGGGTAGATACGCAGTATTTT. This encodes CASSIDWRGGVDTQYF.

Only one count was recorded for this clone. V gene TRBV6-5 combines with J gene TRBJ2-7, with D perhaps matching TRBD1 (6 bases). Between the trimmed V and J ends, which lost 6 bases and 7 bases, there was a span of 16 bases. From germline, CDR1 is MNHEY and CDR2 SVGAGI. CDR3 length equals 13 residues. Written as DNA, the CDR3 is TGTGCCAGCAGGGATACAGGGAGTGGGGAGCAGTACTTC. This encodes CASRDTGSGEQYF.